The rows below give T cell receptor beta chains drawn from one sample of a study of sequential checkpoint blockade in melanoma. Profiled with immunoSEQ multiplex PCR; TCRdb holds only in-frame clones, not every one. The sample holds fewer than 15,000 clones, more than 60% seen once. Sequenced here: CD8+ T cells sorted from blood (inferred from file names), sampled from a patient given nivolumab and ipilimumab in sequence. These receptors were taken from a human donor with melanoma. The CDR3 runs from the conserved cysteine through the conserved F or W. A D gene is named only where the DNA matches it firmly. Only some rows state a clone size, as once, few, many or a class for expanded clones.

>TRBJ1-5|once|NA|TRBV6-5
TGTGCCAGCAGACAACAGGGAAGCAATCAGCCCCAGCATTTT
CASRQQGSNQPQHF
>TRBJ2-7|NA|TRBD1|TRBV7-9
TGTGCCAGCAGCCTTCGGACAGGTTACGAGCAGTACTTC
CASSLRTGYEQYF
>TRBJ2-5|once|NA|TRBV11-2
TGTGCCAGCAGCCCCGGAGGTGTGGGCGGGATATTCCAAGAGACCCAGTACTTC
CASSPGGVGGIFQETQYF
>TRBJ2-1|NA|NA|TRBV11-3
TGTGCCAGCAGCATCCGGGACAACAATGAGCAGTTCTTC
CASSIRDNNEQFF
>TRBJ2-1|medium-sized|NA|TRBV28
TGTGCCAGCAGTTTAAGGAGCTCCTACAATGAGCAGTTCTTC
CASSLRSSYNEQFF
>TRBJ2-1|NA|NA|TRBV10-1
TGCGCCAGCAGTGGCGAAAGCAATGAGCAGTTCTTC
CASSGESNEQFF
>TRBJ1-2|NA|NA|TRBV4-1
TGCGCCAGCAGCCAAGATTCTGGAGGGTACAACTATGGCTACACCTTC
CASSQDSGGYNYGYTF
>TRBJ2-1|NA|TRBD2|TRBV6-1
TGTGCCAGCAGTGGTTGGGGACTAGCGACCTACAATGAGCAGTTCTTC
CASSGWGLATYNEQFF
>TRBJ2-1|NA|TRBD2|TRBV28
TGTGCCAGCAGTTTTGCGGGGAGCGGGATCCTCTCCTACAATGAGCAGTTCTTC
CASSFAGSGILSYNEQFF
>TRBJ1-5|NA|NA|TRBV28
TGTGCCAGCAGTTTCCGGACAGAGATTATGAGTAGCAATCAGCCCCAGCATTTT
CASSFRTEIMSSNQPQHF
>TRBJ1-2|few|TRBD1|TRBV27
TGTGCCACAGGGGGTTTCTATGGCTACACCTTC
CATGGFYGYTF
>TRBJ2-7|NA|TRBD2|TRBV6-1
TGTGCCAGCATACTGGGCCCGGGAGGAAACGAGCAGTACTTC
CASILGPGGNEQYF
>TRBJ1-4|NA|TRBD1|TRBV9
TGTGCCAGCAGCCCCCAGGGGGGAACTAATGAAAAACTGTTTTTT
CASSPQGGTNEKLFF
>TRBJ2-1|NA|TRBD2|TRBV29-1
TGCAGCGTTTTTGGTGAAAGCGGGAGGTCCTACAATGAGCAGTTCTTC
CSVFGESGRSYNEQFF
>TRBJ2-1|NA|TRBD2|TRBV19
TGTGCCAGTAGTATACTAGCGGGCCAATACAATGAGCAGTTCTTC
CASSILAGQYNEQFF
>TRBJ2-2|once|NA|TRBV7-8
TGTGCCAGCAGCTTGAGACAAACGAACACCGGGGAGCTGTTTTTT
CASSLRQTNTGELFF
>TRBJ2-1|NA|TRBD2|TRBV7-8
TGTGCCAGCAGCTTAGTCCGACTAGCGGGAGAGGGAAGCTCCTACAATGAGCAGTTCTTC
CASSLVRLAGEGSSYNEQFF
>TRBJ2-3|NA|TRBD1|TRBV6-1
TGTGCCAGCAGTGAGGGACAGGGGGCAGATACGCAGTATTTT
CASSEGQGADTQYF